The 18 T cell receptor beta chains in this list originate from one sample, sequenced in a study of blood T cell repertoires in COVID-19. Produced via immunoSEQ multiplex PCR; TCRdb's table is partial and in-frame only. Here the sample spans 270,000 or so clones, around 87% being singletons. The sample consisted of peripheral blood. The receptors originated from a woman aged 55-70 years with COVID-19, enrolled during active disease.

This clone was counted once. The genes are TRBV6-4 and TRBJ1-2; D ambiguous. Trimming removed 0 bases at V and 5 bases at J, with 10 bases between. This CDR3 is built from 14 residues. CDR1 and CDR2 (germline): MRHNA, SNTAGT. CDR3 nucleotides: TGTGCCAGCAGTGACTCCGGAGGGAGGTATGGCTACACCTTC. It specifies CASSDSGGRYGYTF.

The J gene is TRBJ1-2, the V gene TRBV4-2; 10 nucleotides agree with TRBD1. CDR3 length: 15 residues. V dropped 1 base and J dropped 4; count of bases not matched to a gene: 3. The V gene's germline CDR1 is LGHNA and CDR2 YNFKEQ. CDR3 loop: CASSQGQGAGYGYTF. CDR3 nucleotide sequence: TGTGCCAGCAGCCAAGGACAGGGGGCTGGCTATGGCTACACCTTC.

The chain links TRBV23-1 to TRBJ1-2; possible D gene TRBD1, 6 bases. TRBV23-1 has ORF status, its function being uncertain. Deletions cut 0 bases from V and 8 bases from J, with 10 bases between. This CDR3 is built from 13 residues. The CDR3 protein is CASSQSTGYGYTF. Written as DNA, the CDR3 is TGCGCCAGCAGTCAATCTACAGGGTACGGCTACACCTTC.

The chain carries TRBV7-9 and TRBJ2-1, with D tentatively TRBD2 (5 bases). The CDR3 runs to 14 residues. The ends were cut back, 1 base at V and 6 bases at J, with 10 bases in the middle. Looked up from germline, CDR1 is SEHNR and CDR2 is FQNEAQ (reference sequence). The CDR3 reads CASSLVEVRNEQFF. CDR3 in DNA: TGTGCCAGCAGCTTAGTGGAGGTCCGCAATGAGCAGTTCTTC.

The chain employs TRBV23-1 and TRBJ2-5; 7 bases are a match to TRBD2. TRBV23-1 is marked as an open reading frame, function uncertain. Losses at the gene ends were 3 bases for V and 6 bases for J; bases not matched to a gene: 19. The CDR3 is made up of 18 amino acids. The CDR3 region has the DNA TGCGCCAGCAGTCACCGGCGAGTAGCGGGCGAGTTCGGGCAGACCCAGTACTTC. Its translation: CASSHRRVAGEFGQTQYF.

The chain combines TRBV2 with TRBJ2-3; TRBD1 might be the D (6 bases). The CDR3 covers 14 residues. The germline CDR1 and CDR2 sequences are SNHLY and FYNNEI. Trimming left V 6 bases short and J 3 bases short, with 13 bases between. The CDR3, as DNA: TGTGCCAGCAGACAGGGTATTATGACAGATACGCAGTATTTT. Amino acids: CASRQGIMTDTQYF.

J is TRBJ1-1 and V is TRBV9, with D tentatively TRBD1 (6 bases). This CDR3 region has 14 residues. Germline lookup yields CDR1 SGDLS and CDR2 YYNGEE. V was trimmed by 6 bases and J by 5 bases, leaving 17 bases between them. CDR3 nucleotides: TGTGCCAGCACCCGTGCGGGGGCGGGGACTGAAGCTTTCTTT. Amino acids: CASTRAGAGTEAFF.

The gene calls are TRBV4-2 and TRBJ2-7; 9 bases agree with TRBD2. V trimming: 1 base; J trimming: 3 bases; junction bases outside the gene matches: 7. This CDR3 comprises 16 residues. From germline, CDR1 is LGHNA and CDR2 YNFKEQ. The CDR3, as DNA: TGTGCCAGCAGCCAAGCGGGCGGGGGGGATGTCTACGAGCAGTACTTC. It is translated as CASSQAGGGDVYEQYF.

The V gene is TRBV6-5, the J gene TRBJ1-1, with unresolved D. V was cut by 2 bases and J by 5 bases, with 12 bases left in between. This CDR3 comprises 14 residues. The germline V gene encodes CDR1 MNHEY and CDR2 SVGAGI. The CDR3 spells CASSYLESGTEAFF. CDR3 coding DNA: TGTGCCAGCAGTTACCTAGAATCGGGAACTGAAGCTTTCTTT.

The V gene is TRBV5-1, the J gene TRBJ2-6; D is uncertain. This CDR3 spans 16 amino acids. CDR1 and CDR2 from the germline V gene are SGHRS and YFSETQ. Between the trimmed V and J ends, which lost 0 bases and 2 bases, there was a span of 9 bases. The CDR3 region has the DNA TGCGCCAGCAGCTTGGTACAGTCTCCTGGGGCCAACGTCCTGACTTTC. Its translation: CASSLVQSPGANVLTF.

The rearrangement uses TRBV3-1 (or the pseudogene TRBV3-2) and TRBJ1-5; 9 nucleotides align to TRBD1. Germline V gene sequence: CDR1 LGHDT, CDR2 YNNKEL (reference sequence). The trim removed 1 base at V and 1 base at J, leaving 5 bases unmatched. The CDR3 contains 17 residues. CDR3: CASSQAPQGASNQPQHF. Written as DNA, the CDR3 is TGTGCCAGCAGCCAAGCCCCACAGGGGGCGAGCAATCAGCCCCAGCATTTT.

The V and J genes are TRBV2 and TRBJ2-1; D gene uncertain. CDR3 size: 13 residues. Germline V gene lookup returns CDR1 SNHLY and CDR2 FYNNEI. V lost 6 bases to trimming and J lost 5 bases, with 11 bases between them. The CDR3 DNA is TGTGCCAGCAGCAGTCGTCACGACAATGAGCAGTTCTTC. Protein sequence: CASSSRHDNEQFF. The whole variable domain, filled in from reference TRBV2 and TRBJ2-1, reads EPEVTQTPSHQVTQMGQEVILRCVPISNHLYFYWYRQILGQKVEFLVSFYNNEISEKSEIFDDQFSVERPDGSNFTLKIRSTKLEDSAMYFCASSSRHDNEQFFGPGTRLTVL.

The chain links TRBV3-1 (or the pseudogene TRBV3-2) to TRBJ1-1; 8 positions agree with TRBD1. CDR3 length: 18 amino acids. Trimming took 4 bases from V and 1 from J; bases not matched to a gene: 14. From germline, CDR1 is LGHDT and CDR2 YNNKEL (reference sequence). CDR3 in amino acids: CASSPTYRQGQGNTEAFF. Here the CDR3 DNA reads TGTGCCAGCAGCCCGACATACCGACAGGGGCAGGGGAACACTGAAGCTTTCTTT.

V usage is TRBV18 and J usage is TRBJ1-5, with D unresolved. This CDR3 region has 15 residues. Germline CDR1 reads KGHSH; CDR2 reads LQKENI. The V gene lost 5 bases and the J gene lost 5 bases, with 16 bases spanning the gap. The CDR3 reads CASSSSSWSDQPQHF. Here the CDR3 DNA reads TGTGCCAGCTCATCTTCTAGCTGGTCGGATCAGCCCCAGCATTTT.

The CDR3 loop reads CATRDSYSNQPQHF. In DNA, the CDR3 is TGTGCCACCCGGGACAGCTATAGCAATCAGCCCCAGCATTTT. This chain links TRBV6-5 with TRBJ1-5; 7 bases agree with TRBD1. CDR1 is MNHEY and CDR2 is SVGAGI in the germline V gene. The CDR3 has 14 residues. Germline trimming cut 10 bases from V and 0 bases from J; bases unmatched to any gene: 6.

This clone came up a few times. The chain carries TRBV5-1 and TRBJ1-1, with 7 bases lining up with TRBD1. CDR3 length equals 15 residues. The junction had 7 bases not matched to a gene; V was cut back by 0 bases and J by 5 bases. CDR1 and CDR2 (germline): SGHRS, YFSETQ. CDR3 amino acids: CASSLAQGVVTEAFF. The CDR3 nucleotides read TGCGCCAGCAGCTTGGCCCAGGGGGTGGTTACTGAAGCTTTCTTT.

The V gene is TRBV6-5, the J gene TRBJ1-5; D remains unclear. The CDR3 is 14 amino acids. Trimming pared 5 bases from V and 2 bases from J, leaving 10 bases between. The V gene's germline CDR1 is MNHEY and CDR2 SVGAGI. DNA of the CDR3: TGTGCCAGCAGTCCAACGGTGGGCAATCAGCCCCAGCATTTT. Its protein product is CASSPTVGNQPQHF.

Only one count was recorded for this clone. The CDR3 loop is CASSVGLAGALNTGELFF. In DNA form, the CDR3 reads TGTGCCAGCAGCGTAGGCCTAGCGGGGGCCTTAAACACCGGGGAGCTGTTTTTT. The rearrangement joins TRBV9 to TRBJ2-2, with TRBD2 matching over 10 bases. Per germline, CDR1 SGDLS and CDR2 YYNGEE. V shed 0 bases, J shed 2 bases, and the junction held 7 bases outside the gene matches. This CDR3 contains 18 residues.